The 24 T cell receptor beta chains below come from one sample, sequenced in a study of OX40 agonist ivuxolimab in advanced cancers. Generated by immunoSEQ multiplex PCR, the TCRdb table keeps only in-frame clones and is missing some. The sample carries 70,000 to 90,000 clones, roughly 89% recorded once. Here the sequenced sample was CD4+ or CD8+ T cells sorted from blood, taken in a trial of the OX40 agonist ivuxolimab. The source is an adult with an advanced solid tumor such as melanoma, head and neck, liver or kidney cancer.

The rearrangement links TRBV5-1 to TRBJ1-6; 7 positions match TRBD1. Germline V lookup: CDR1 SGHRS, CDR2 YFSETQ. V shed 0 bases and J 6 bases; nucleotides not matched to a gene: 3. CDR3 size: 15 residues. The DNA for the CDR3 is TGCGCCAGCAGCTTGGTGGGGGACAGTAATTCACCCCTCCACTTT. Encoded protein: CASSLVGDSNSPLHF.

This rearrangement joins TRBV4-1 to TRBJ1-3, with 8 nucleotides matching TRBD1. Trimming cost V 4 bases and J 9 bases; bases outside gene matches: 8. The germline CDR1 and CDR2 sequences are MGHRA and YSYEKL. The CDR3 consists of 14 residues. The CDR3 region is CASSPDRVSGTIYF. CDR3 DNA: TGCGCCAGCAGCCCGGACAGGGTATCTGGCACCATATATTTT.

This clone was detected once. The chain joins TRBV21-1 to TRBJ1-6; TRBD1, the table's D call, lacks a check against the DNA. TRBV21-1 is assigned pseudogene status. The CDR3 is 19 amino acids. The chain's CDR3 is CASQHPTPDRSSYNSPLHF. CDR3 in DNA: TGTGCCAGTCAACACCCTACTCCGGACAGGAGCTCCTATAATTCACCCCTCCACTTT.

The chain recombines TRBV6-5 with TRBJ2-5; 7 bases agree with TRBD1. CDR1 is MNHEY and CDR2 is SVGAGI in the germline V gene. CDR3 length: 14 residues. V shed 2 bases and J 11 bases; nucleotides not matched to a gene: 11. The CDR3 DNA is TGTGCCAGCAGTTACACGACAGGGTTTGGAGAGCAGTACTTC. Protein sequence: CASSYTTGFGEQYF.

The DNA for the CDR3 is TGTGCCAGCAGCATCCGCCCAGATACGCAGTATTTT. Protein product: CASSIRPDTQYF. The chain couples TRBV21-1 to TRBJ2-3. TRBV21-1 is tagged as a pseudogene. The CDR3 length is 12 residues.

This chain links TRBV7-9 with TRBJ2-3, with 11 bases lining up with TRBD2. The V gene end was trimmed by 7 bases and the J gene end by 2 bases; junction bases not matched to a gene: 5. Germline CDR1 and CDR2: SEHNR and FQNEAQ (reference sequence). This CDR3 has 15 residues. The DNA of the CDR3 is TGTGCCAGCAATTCGGGACTAGCGGACACAGATACGCAGTATTTT. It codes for CASNSGLADTDTQYF.

The CDR3 coding sequence is TGTGCCAGCATGCAAGGAGGCGGGAGGGCCCACGAGCAGTACTTC. It is translated as CASMQGGGRAHEQYF. V usage is TRBV28 and J usage is TRBJ2-7; TRBD2 matches at 9 bases. Germline V gives CDR1 MDHEN, CDR2 SYDVKM. The V segment lost 7 bases and the J segment 5 bases; nucleotides outside the gene matches: 12. This CDR3 comprises 15 residues.

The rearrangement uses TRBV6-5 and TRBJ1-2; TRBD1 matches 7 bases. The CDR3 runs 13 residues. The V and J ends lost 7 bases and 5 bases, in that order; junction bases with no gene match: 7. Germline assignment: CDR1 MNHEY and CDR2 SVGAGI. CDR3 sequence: CASTGRQGYGYTF. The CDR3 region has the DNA TGTGCCAGCACCGGTAGACAGGGTTATGGCTACACCTTC.

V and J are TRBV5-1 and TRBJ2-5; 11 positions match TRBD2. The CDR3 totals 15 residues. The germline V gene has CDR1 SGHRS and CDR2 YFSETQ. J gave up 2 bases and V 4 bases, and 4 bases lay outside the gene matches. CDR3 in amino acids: CASSRLAGWQETQYF. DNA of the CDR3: TGCGCCAGCAGCAGACTAGCGGGATGGCAAGAGACCCAGTACTTC.

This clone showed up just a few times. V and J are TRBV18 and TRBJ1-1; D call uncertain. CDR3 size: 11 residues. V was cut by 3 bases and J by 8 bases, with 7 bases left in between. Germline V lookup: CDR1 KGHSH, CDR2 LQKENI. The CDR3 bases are TGTGCCAGCTCACCCCCGGGGGAAGCTTTCTTT. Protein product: CASSPPGEAFF.

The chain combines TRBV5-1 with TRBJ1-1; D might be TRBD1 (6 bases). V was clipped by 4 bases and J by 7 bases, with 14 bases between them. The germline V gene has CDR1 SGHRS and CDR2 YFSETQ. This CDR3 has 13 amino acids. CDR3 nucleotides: TGCGCCAGCAGCCCCCAAGGACAGAATGAAGCTTTCTTT. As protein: CASSPQGQNEAFF.

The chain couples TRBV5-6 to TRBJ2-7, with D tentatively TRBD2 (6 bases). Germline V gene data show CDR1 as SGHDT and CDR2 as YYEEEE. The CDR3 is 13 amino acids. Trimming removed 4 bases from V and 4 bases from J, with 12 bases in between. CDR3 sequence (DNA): TGTGCCAGCAGCCCCGGGACTCCTTACGAGCAGTACTTC. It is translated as CASSPGTPYEQYF. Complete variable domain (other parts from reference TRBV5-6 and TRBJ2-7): DAGVTQSPTHLIKTRGQQVTLRCSPKSGHDTVSWYQQALGQGPQFIFQYYEEEERQRGNFPDRFSGHQFPNYSSELNVNALLLGDSALYLCASSPGTPYEQYFGPGTRLTVT.

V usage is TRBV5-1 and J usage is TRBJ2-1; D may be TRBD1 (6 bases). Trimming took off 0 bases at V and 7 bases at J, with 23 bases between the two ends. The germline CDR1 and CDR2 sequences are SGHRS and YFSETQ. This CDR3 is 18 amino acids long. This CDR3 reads CASSLDLFGKPRGNEQFF. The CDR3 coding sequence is TGCGCCAGCAGCTTGGACCTTTTTGGGAAACCCAGGGGAAATGAGCAGTTCTTC. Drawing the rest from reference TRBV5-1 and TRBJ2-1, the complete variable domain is KAGVTQTPRYLIKTRGQQVTLSCSPISGHRSVSWYQQTPGQGLQFLFEYFSETQRNKGNFPGRFSGRQFSNSRSEMNVSTLELGDSALYLCASSLDLFGKPRGNEQFFGPGTRLTVL.

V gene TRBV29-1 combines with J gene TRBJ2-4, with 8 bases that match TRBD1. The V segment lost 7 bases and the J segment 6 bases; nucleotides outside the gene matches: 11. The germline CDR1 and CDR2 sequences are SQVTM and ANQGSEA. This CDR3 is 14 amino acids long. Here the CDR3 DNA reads TGCAGCGCCTACCTACCGACAGGGGTAAACATTCAGTACTTC. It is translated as CSAYLPTGVNIQYF.

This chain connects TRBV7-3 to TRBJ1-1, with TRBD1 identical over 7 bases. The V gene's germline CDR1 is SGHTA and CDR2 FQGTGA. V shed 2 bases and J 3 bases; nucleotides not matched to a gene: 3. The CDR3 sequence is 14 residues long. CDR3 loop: CASSLDREDTEAFF. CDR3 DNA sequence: TGTGCCAGCAGCTTAGACAGGGAAGACACTGAAGCTTTCTTT.

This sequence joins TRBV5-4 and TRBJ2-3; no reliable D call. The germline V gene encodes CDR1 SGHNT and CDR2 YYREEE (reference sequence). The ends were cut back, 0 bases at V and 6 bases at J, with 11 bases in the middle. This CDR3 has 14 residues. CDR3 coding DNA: TGTGCCAGCAGCTTGGGCCTTCTCCCGGATACGCAGTATTTT. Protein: CASSLGLLPDTQYF.

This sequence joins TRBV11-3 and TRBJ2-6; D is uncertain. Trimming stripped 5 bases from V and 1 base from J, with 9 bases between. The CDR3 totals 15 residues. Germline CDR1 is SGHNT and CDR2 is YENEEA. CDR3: CASSRGPSGANVLTF. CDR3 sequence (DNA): TGTGCCAGCAGCCGCGGTCCATCTGGGGCCAACGTCCTGACTTTC.

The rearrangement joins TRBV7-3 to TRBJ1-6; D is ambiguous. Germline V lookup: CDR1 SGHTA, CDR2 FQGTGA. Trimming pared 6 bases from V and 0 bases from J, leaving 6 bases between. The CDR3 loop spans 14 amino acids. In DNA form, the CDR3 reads TGTGCCAGCAGGGAAAGCTCCTATAATTCACCCCTCCACTTT. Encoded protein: CASRESSYNSPLHF.

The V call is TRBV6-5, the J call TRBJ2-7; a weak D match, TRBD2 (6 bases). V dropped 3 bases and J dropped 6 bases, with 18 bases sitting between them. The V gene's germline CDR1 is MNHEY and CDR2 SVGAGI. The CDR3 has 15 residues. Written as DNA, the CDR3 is TGTGCCAGCAGTTATGGTCCTGGGGGGTCGGGCGAGCAGTACTTC. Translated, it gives CASSYGPGGSGEQYF.

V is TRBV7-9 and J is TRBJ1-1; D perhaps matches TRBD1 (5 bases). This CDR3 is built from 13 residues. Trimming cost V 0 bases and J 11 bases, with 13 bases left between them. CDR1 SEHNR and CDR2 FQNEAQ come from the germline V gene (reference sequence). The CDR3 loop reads CASSLAWGPQAFF. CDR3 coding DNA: TGTGCCAGCAGCTTAGCTTGGGGACCGCAGGCTTTCTTT.

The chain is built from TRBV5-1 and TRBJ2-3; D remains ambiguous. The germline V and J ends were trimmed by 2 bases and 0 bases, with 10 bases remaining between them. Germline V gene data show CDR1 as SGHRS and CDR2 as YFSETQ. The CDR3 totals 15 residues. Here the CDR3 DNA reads TGCGCCAGCAGCTTACAGAACCCTAGCACAGATACGCAGTATTTT. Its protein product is CASSLQNPSTDTQYF.

This CDR3 is CASRGQGDYNEQFF. The CDR3 nucleotides read TGTGCCAGCAGAGGACAGGGGGACTACAATGAGCAGTTCTTC. This chain connects TRBV27 to TRBJ2-1, with 10 bases aligning to TRBD1. Trimming removed 6 bases from V and 3 bases from J; junction bases left unmatched: 2. There are 14 residues in the CDR3. CDR1 is MNHEY, CDR2 SMNVEV, per germline (reference sequence).

CDR3 sequence (DNA): TGTGCCAGCAGTGAACAGGGTTATAACCAAGAGACCCAGTACTTC. It translates to CASSEQGYNQETQYF. J is TRBJ2-5 and V is TRBV6-1; a weak D match, TRBD1 (5 bases). Germline V lookup: CDR1 MNHNS, CDR2 SASEGT. V was shortened by 2 bases and J by 0 bases, with 10 bases between the two germline ends. The CDR3 has 15 amino acids.

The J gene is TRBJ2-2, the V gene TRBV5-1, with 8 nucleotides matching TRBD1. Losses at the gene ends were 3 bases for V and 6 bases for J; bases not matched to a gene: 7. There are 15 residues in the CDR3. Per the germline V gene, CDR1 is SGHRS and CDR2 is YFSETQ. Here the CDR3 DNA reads TGCGCCAGCAGCTCACGGACAGGGATGGCCGGGGAGCTGTTTTTT. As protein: CASSSRTGMAGELFF. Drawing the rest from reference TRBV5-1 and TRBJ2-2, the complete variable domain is KAGVTQTPRYLIKTRGQQVTLSCSPISGHRSVSWYQQTPGQGLQFLFEYFSETQRNKGNFPGRFSGRQFSNSRSEMNVSTLELGDSALYLCASSSRTGMAGELFFGEGSRLTVL.